This T cell receptor beta chain was obtained from a study of T-cell reconstitution after alpha-beta-depleted transplantation in children. Whole-study findings and limits: About two months after transplant, alpha-beta T cells reportedly came from several hundred expanded graft clones.

From germline, CDR1 is LNHDA and CDR2 SQIVND (reference sequence). There are 15 residues in the CDR3. J gave up 5 bases and V 10 bases, and 15 bases lay outside the gene matches. It was with unique molecular identifiers that the TCRbeta library was prepared. Each CDR3 protein is one row after TCRdb ran MiXCR on the PCR reads. The sample shows 200,000 to 250,000 distinct CDR3 sequences, 6.5% to 9% of them seen only once. This clonotype was counted ten times or more. What it binds is not known. The receptor was derived from a male patient aged 10-17 years who had a stem cell transplant for acute lymphoblastic leukemia, so the T cells may come from the graft donor. J is TRBJ2-5 and V is TRBV19; 8 nucleotides match TRBD1. Sequenced material: PBMCs, mostly from graft donor cells, taken 180 days after TCRalphabeta/CD19-depleted stem cell transplant. Written as DNA, the CDR3 is TGTGCCACTGGAAGCCAGGGGGCAACTTCGGAGACCCAGTACTTC. The encoded protein is CATGSQGATSETQYF.